Listed here are 18 T cell receptor beta chains from one sample, sequenced in a study of graft-versus-host responses after intestinal transplantation. Data came from immunoSEQ multiplex PCR; TCRdb stores just in-frame clones and leaves some out. The sample has some 110,000 clones, approximately 92% seen once; the top ten hold roughly 0.24%. No antigen is known for these receptors. Sequenced here: unstimulated CD4+ T cells sorted from spleen or lymph node cells, sampled before transplant. These TCRs come from a human donor who was the organ donor for an intestinal transplant.

The chain joins TRBV9 to TRBJ1-4; the D gene is possibly TRBD1 (6 bases). Germline CDR1 and CDR2: SGDLS and YYNGEE. The CDR3 sequence is 15 residues long. The V end lost 2 bases, the J end lost 7 bases, and 15 bases lay between the germline ends. CDR3 bases: TGTGCCAGCAGCGTCAGGGGCGTAGGATCTGAAAAACTGTTTTTT. This translates into CASSVRGVGSEKLFF.

This chain links TRBV6-6 with TRBJ2-5, with 8 nucleotides matching TRBD2. The V and J ends lost 6 bases and 4 bases, in that order; junction bases with no gene match: 13. CDR3 length: 16 residues. CDR1 and CDR2 from the germline V gene are MNHNY and SVGAGI (reference sequence). CDR3 protein: CASSHPGGVGAETQYF. The CDR3 DNA is TGTGCCAGCAGCCACCCGGGGGGGGTTGGAGCAGAGACCCAGTACTTC.

This chain joins TRBV4-1 and TRBJ1-5; D is unresolved. The CDR3 spans 13 residues. Germline CDR1 reads MGHRA; CDR2 reads YSYEKL. V lost 9 bases and J lost 2, with 11 bases in between. CDR3: CARPGRGNQPQHF. The CDR3 DNA sequence: TGCGCCAGACCTGGCCGCGGCAATCAGCCCCAGCATTTT.

This clone came up once. The chain links TRBV5-1 to TRBJ2-2, with 10 bases aligning to TRBD2. Germline loops: CDR1 SGHRS, CDR2 YFSETQ. The V and J ends lost 1 base and 3 bases, in that order; junction bases with no gene match: 3. The CDR3 consists of 16 residues. CDR3 nucleotides: TGCGCCAGCAGCTTGTCCCTAGCGGGAGACACCGGGGAGCTGTTTTTT. Translated: CASSLSLAGDTGELFF.

The chain carries TRBV9 and TRBJ1-2, with 9 bases lining up with TRBD1. Per germline, CDR1 SGDLS and CDR2 YYNGEE. There are 14 residues in the CDR3. Losses at the gene ends were 3 bases for V and 8 bases for J; bases not matched to a gene: 8. CDR3 DNA sequence: TGTGCCAGCAGCGCCGGGGACAGGGCGGGGGGCTACACCTTC. Translation gives CASSAGDRAGGYTF.

The chain carries TRBV6-9 and TRBJ2-7; D call uncertain. This CDR3 is 12 amino acids long. Trimming removed 4 bases from V and 5 bases from J, with 9 bases in between. Germline lookup yields CDR1 MNHGY and CDR2 SVAAGI. The CDR3 loop is CASSSSGHEQYF. The CDR3 nucleotides are TGTGCCAGCAGTTCAAGTGGGCACGAGCAGTACTTC.

The chain has TRBV2 and TRBJ2-1; D uncertain. Germline values: CDR1 SNHLY, CDR2 FYNNEI. The CDR3 runs to 15 residues. The V gene lost 5 bases and the J gene lost 4 bases, with 15 bases spanning the gap. The CDR3 sequence: CASSSNGDQYNEQFF. The CDR3 nucleotides read TGTGCCAGCAGTTCGAACGGAGACCAGTACAATGAGCAGTTCTTC.

The chain combines TRBV11-2 with TRBJ2-7; D not resolved. Trimming removed 0 bases from V and 0 bases from J, with 6 bases in between. There are 14 residues in the CDR3. Per germline, CDR1 SGHAT and CDR2 FQNNGV. The CDR3 nucleotides read TGTGCCAGCAGCTTAGAGGGTAGCTCCTACGAGCAGTACTTC. This gives the protein CASSLEGSSYEQYF.

The chain uses TRBV5-1 and TRBJ1-6, with no clear D. V lost 0 bases to trimming and J lost 9 bases, with 10 bases between them. Germline values: CDR1 SGHRS, CDR2 YFSETQ. CDR3 length: 14 amino acids. The CDR3 loop reads CASSLDRESSPLHF. DNA for the CDR3: TGCGCCAGCAGCTTGGACCGTGAGAGTTCACCCCTCCACTTT.

This chain uses TRBV7-2 with TRBJ2-7; the D is unclear. The ends were cut back, 2 bases at V and 5 bases at J, with 10 bases in the middle. In germline, CDR1 is SGHTA, CDR2 FQGNSA. This CDR3 contains 13 residues. The CDR3 here is CASSLSSWDEQYF. For the CDR3, the DNA is TGTGCCAGCAGCTTAAGTAGTTGGGACGAGCAGTACTTC.

This clone occurred once. V is TRBV18 and J is TRBJ2-1; 7 nucleotides agree with TRBD1. Germline assignment: CDR1 KGHSH and CDR2 LQKENI. The CDR3 spans 15 residues. With 2 bases clipped from V and 3 bases from J, the junction kept 4 bases outside the gene matches. CDR3 DNA sequence: TGTGCCAGCTCACCAAGAGGGGGCGACTACAATGAGCAGTTCTTC. Translated, it gives CASSPRGGDYNEQFF. The variable domain in full, completed from reference TRBV18 and TRBJ2-1, reads NAGVMQNPRHLVRRRGQEARLRCSPMKGHSHVYWYRQLPEEGLKFMVYLQKENIIDESGMPKERFSAEFPKEGPSILRIQQVVRGDSAAYFCASSPRGGDYNEQFFGPGTRLTVL.

As to this clone: At one boundary the junction diverges from the germline segment, which might be a read error. V is TRBV5-5 and J is TRBJ2-3; no reliable D call. The CDR3 has 13 residues. The V gene's germline CDR1 is SGHKS and CDR2 YYEKEE (reference sequence). Here the CDR3 reads CANSFWVGDTQYF. The CDR3 DNA reads as TGTGCCAACAGCTTCTGGGTAGGGGATACGCAGTATTTT. Based on the CDR3 plus reference TRBV5-5 and TRBJ2-3, the full variable domain is DAGVTQSPTHLIKTRGQQVTLRCSPISGHKSVSWYQQVLGQGPQFIFQYYEKEERGRGNFPDRFSARQFPNYSSELNVNALLLGDSALYLCANSFWVGDTQYFGPGTRLTVL.

The V and J genes are TRBV4-3 and TRBJ2-4; D is unclear. The germline CDR1 and CDR2 sequences are LGHNA and YSLEER. V lost 1 base and J 1 base, leaving 8 bases between the germline ends. The CDR3 totals 15 residues. The CDR3: CASSQGARAKNIQYF. CDR3 DNA sequence: TGCGCCAGCAGCCAAGGGGCGCGGGCCAAAAACATTCAGTACTTC.

V gene TRBV4-3 combines with J gene TRBJ1-1; the D gene is possibly TRBD1 (5 bases). From germline, CDR1 is LGHNA and CDR2 YSLEER. The CDR3 loop spans 16 amino acids. V lost 3 bases and J 0 bases, leaving 14 bases between the germline ends. The CDR3 nucleotides read TGCGCCAGCAGCCAGGGTAACGGGACCCTGAACACTGAAGCTTTCTTT. Translated: CASSQGNGTLNTEAFF.

The chain recombines TRBV9 with TRBJ2-1; possible D gene TRBD1, 6 bases. Deletions cut 3 bases from V and 8 bases from J, with 18 bases between. This CDR3 contains 15 residues. Per the germline V gene, CDR1 is SGDLS and CDR2 is YYNGEE. As DNA, the CDR3 is TGTGCCAGCAGCGAATCCGGGACACCCTGGGATGAGCAGTTCTTC. It translates to CASSESGTPWDEQFF. The entire variable domain, with the rest obtained from reference TRBV9 and TRBJ2-1, is as follows: DSGVTQTPKHLITATGQRVTLRCSPRSGDLSVYWYQQSLDQGLQFLIQYYNGEERAKGNILERFSAQQFPDLHSELNLSSLELGDSALYFCASSESGTPWDEQFFGPGTRLTVL.

J is TRBJ2-1 and V is TRBV18; TRBD1 agrees at 8 bases. From germline, CDR1 is KGHSH and CDR2 LQKENI. The CDR3 spans 15 residues. Trimming removed 6 bases from V and 0 bases from J; junction bases left unmatched: 4. CDR3 sequence (DNA): TGTGCCAGCTCGCGGACAGGGAGCTCCTACAATGAGCAGTTCTTC. Encoded protein: CASSRTGSSYNEQFF. The variable domain in full, completed from reference TRBV18 and TRBJ2-1, reads NAGVMQNPRHLVRRRGQEARLRCSPMKGHSHVYWYRQLPEEGLKFMVYLQKENIIDESGMPKERFSAEFPKEGPSILRIQQVVRGDSAAYFCASSRTGSSYNEQFFGPGTRLTVL.

CDR3 bases: TGCAGCGTTGAGATAACAGGGGTGAGCACAGATACGCAGTATTTT. Amino acids: CSVEITGVSTDTQYF. The gene calls are TRBV29-1 and TRBJ2-3; 7 positions agree with TRBD1. The CDR3 contains 15 residues. CDR1 SQVTM and CDR2 ANQGSEA come from the germline V gene. The trim removed 3 bases at V and 0 bases at J, leaving 6 bases unmatched.

This rearrangement joins TRBV30 to TRBJ2-7; D possibly uses TRBD1 or TRBD2 (6 bases each). V lost 0 bases, J lost 0 bases, and 9 bases lay in between. This CDR3 is 14 amino acids long. CDR1 and CDR2 (germline): GTSNPN, SVGIG (reference sequence). The CDR3 DNA follows: TGTGCCTGGAGTGTAGGGGGGAGCTCCTACGAGCAGTACTTC. Translated: CAWSVGGSSYEQYF.